This T cell receptor beta chain is from a study of T-cell reconstitution after alpha-beta-depleted transplantation in children. Unique molecular identifiers were incorporated during preparation of the TCRbeta library. TCRdb recomputed calls from the PCR reads with MiXCR, one row per CDR3 protein. The sample comprises around 300,000 distinct CDR3 sequences, about 9.4% of which are singletons, and approximately 7% rests with the top ten. The junction had 5 bases not matched to a gene; V was cut back by 2 bases and J by 7 bases. Per the germline V gene, CDR1 is MNHEY and CDR2 is SVGAGI. The CDR3 loop spans 14 amino acids. At least ten counts were recorded for this clonotype. What it recognizes is unknown. Findings of the study overall: Newly made T cells mostly supplied T-cell counts and diversity one year after transplant.

V is TRBV6-5 and J is TRBJ2-1, with TRBD2 matching over 7 bases. This TCR derives from a boy under two years old with acute myeloid leukemia, due to receive a stem cell transplant. The input for sequencing was PBMCs, taken before TCRalphabeta/CD19-depleted stem cell transplant. The CDR3 region is CASSYGGSGNEQFF. The CDR3 DNA is TGTGCCAGCAGTTACGGCGGGAGTGGTAATGAGCAGTTCTTC.